This T cell receptor (beta chain) is from a study of identical twins (TCRdb year 2016). About the investigation overall: To test whether fetal clonotypes persist, the study used deep sequencing on TCR alpha and beta repertoires from monozygotic twins, unrelated adults of various ages, and cord blood. To rule out contamination, the twin experiments were replicated at different times with different library preparation protocols.

The paper as a whole reports these results and caveats: A weaker excess of twin sharing was found in beta out-of-frame sequences because the signal-to-noise ratio was lowered by fewer shared sequences. Abundant cord blood beta clonotypes had fewer insertions, young adult naive repertoires showed a similar but weaker trend, and memory repertoires showed no such trend. In monozygotic twins, out-of-frame TCR alpha sharing was systematically underestimated by recombination models, although the models agreed with sharing between unrelated individuals. Out-of-frame TCR alpha sequences shared between twins showed an excess of low generation-probability sequences compared with coincidental sharing between unrelated individuals. Because the same donors could not be followed over many years, conclusions were based on cross-sectional statistical analysis. Invariant T cells such as MAIT and iNKT could partly confound zero-insertion analyses, though diverse VJ usage argued against this for most clonotypes.

All donors were healthy Caucasians. Three pairs of female monozygotic twins, all aged about 18 to 30 years, made up the twin cohort. Positive isolation kits from Invitrogen were used to isolate CD4+ and CD8+ T cell populations. From the germline V gene, CDR1 is LGHNA and CDR2 is YNFKEQ. The CDR3 runs 17 residues from the cysteine to the phenylalanine. This entry keeps only the CDR3 DNA: 51 bases, framed from base 1. At the junction V is shortened by 0 bases and J by 4 bases; bases outside the gene matches: 4. Library preparation was by 5' RACE. The reads were generated on an Illumina HiSeq 2000. A universal primer binding site was added through template switching, and the final cDNA carried a unique molecular identifier so that TCR cDNA molecules could be counted accurately. Specific primers in the conserved constant-segment region were used to synthesize first-strand cDNA for the TCR alpha and beta chains. Each cDNA library was double barcoded, with a SMART-Mk sample barcode plus Illumina barcodes, to control for contamination. TruSeq adapter sequences, together with Illumina sample barcodes, were added in two successive PCR steps. TCR alpha and beta cDNA libraries were sequenced on the Illumina HiSeq platform with custom primers. On the study's bioinformatics: MiGEC processed the raw reads to extract unique molecular identifiers, while MiXCR was used to determine the CDR3 positions. Recombination models were inferred per individual with the repgenHMM and IGoR tools using an EM algorithm. The analysis of shared clonotypes was done with the tcR package in R, with sharing normalized by the product of cloneset sizes. To study raw recombination without the effects of thymic and clonal selection, out-of-frame nonproductive sequences were analyzed. The public sequencing data were trimmed at Q25 with fastp and processed into clonotypes with MiXCR by TCRdb, which kept only in-frame beta chains. Rows merge per CDR3 protein into single entries with the most common DNA and genes. Clone size and V and J calls follow TCRdb, not the original study. Within this sample are about 290,000 distinct CDR3 sequences, with around 9.7% of them counted one time only. Roughly 6.4% of the sample is taken by the ten largest.

With respect to this clonotype: The clone's antigen remains unknown. No clone much larger than this one lies a single base away; base qualities are absent.

The same data also went into a second study, on yellow fever vaccine responses in identical twins. The second study, in turn, reports: The authors reported that the T cell response to vaccination in identical twins appeared partly convergent and partly personalized. In identical twins, the study followed T cell clones that responded to the vaccine with precision.

This clonotype was sampled from a woman younger than 30 in good health. The rearranged segments are TRBV4-2 and TRBJ2-7; 15 bases in the middle match TRBD2. The specimen sequenced was CD8+ T cells sorted from blood. The nucleotides are TGTGCCAGCAGCCAAGAAGGACTAGCGGGGGGGTTTTACGAGCAGTACTTC. Its protein product is CASSQEGLAGGFYEQYF.